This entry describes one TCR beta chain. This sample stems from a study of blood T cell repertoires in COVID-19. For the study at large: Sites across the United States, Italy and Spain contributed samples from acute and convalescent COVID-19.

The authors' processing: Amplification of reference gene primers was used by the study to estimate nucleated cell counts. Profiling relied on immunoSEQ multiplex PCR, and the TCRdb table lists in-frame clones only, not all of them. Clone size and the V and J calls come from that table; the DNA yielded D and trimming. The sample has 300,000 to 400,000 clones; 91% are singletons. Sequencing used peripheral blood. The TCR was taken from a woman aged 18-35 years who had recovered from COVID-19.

The chain's CDR3 is CASSRAGGPYNEQFF. The CDR3 region has the DNA TGTGCCAGCAGCCGGGCGGGAGGGCCCTACAATGAGCAGTTCTTC. The V call is TRBV9, the J call TRBJ2-1; TRBD2 matches 9 bases. V gave up 4 bases and J gave up 2 bases; unmatched junction bases: 4. The CDR3 length is 15 residues. Germline V lookup: CDR1 SGDLS, CDR2 YYNGEE.